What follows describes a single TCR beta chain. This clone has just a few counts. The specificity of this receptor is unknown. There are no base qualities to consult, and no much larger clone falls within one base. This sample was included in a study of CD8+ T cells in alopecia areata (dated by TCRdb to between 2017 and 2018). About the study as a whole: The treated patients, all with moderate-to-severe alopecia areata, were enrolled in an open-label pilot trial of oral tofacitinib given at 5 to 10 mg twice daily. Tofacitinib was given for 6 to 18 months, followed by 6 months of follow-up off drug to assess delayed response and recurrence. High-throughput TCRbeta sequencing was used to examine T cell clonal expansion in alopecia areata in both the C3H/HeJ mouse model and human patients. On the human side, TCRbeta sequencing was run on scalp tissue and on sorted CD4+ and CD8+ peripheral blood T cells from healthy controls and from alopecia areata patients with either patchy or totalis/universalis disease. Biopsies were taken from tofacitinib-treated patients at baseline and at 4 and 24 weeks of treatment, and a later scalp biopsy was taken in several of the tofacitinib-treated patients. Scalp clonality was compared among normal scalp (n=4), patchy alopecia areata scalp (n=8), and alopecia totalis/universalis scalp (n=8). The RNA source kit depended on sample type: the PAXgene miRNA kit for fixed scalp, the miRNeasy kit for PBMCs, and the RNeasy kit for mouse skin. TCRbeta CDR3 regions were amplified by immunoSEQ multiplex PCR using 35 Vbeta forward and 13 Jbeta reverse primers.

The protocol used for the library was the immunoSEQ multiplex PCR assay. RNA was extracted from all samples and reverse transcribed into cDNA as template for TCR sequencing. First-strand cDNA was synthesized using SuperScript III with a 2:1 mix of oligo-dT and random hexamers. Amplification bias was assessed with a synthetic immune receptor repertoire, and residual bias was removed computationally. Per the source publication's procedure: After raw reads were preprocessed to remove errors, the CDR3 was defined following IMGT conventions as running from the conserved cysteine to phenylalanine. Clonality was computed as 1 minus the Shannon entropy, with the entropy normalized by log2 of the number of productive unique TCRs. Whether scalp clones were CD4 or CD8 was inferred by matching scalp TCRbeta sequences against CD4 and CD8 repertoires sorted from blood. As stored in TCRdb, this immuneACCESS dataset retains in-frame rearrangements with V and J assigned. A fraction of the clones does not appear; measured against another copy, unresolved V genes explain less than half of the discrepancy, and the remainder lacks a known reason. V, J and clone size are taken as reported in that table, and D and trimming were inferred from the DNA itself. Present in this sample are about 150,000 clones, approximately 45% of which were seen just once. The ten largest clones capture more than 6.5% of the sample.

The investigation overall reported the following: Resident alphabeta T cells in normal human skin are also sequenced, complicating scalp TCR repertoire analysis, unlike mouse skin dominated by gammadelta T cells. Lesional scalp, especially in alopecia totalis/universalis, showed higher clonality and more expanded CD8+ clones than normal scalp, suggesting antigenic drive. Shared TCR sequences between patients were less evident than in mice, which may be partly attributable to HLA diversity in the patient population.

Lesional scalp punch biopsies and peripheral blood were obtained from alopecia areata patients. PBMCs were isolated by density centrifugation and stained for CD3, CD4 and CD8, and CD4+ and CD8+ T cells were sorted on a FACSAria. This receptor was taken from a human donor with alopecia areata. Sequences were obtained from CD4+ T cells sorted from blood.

The CDR3 in this case is CASSWGQRLTMNTEAFF. The nucleotide sequence is TGTGCCAGCAGCTGGGGACAGCGTTTAACCATGAACACTGAAGCTTTCTTT. Here the chain combines TRBV5-4 and TRBJ1-1, with 7 bases aligning to TRBD1. There are 17 amino acids in the CDR3, from cysteine to phenylalanine inclusive. Only the CDR3 part of the read is kept: 51 bases, read in frame from the first base. Unmatched junction bases come to 11, with V trimmed by 3 bases and J by 0 bases. The germline V gene (reference sequence) supplies CDR1 SGHNT and CDR2 YYREEE.